This record concerns one T cell receptor beta chain sequence. Using immunoSEQ multiplex PCR, the repertoire was profiled, and TCRdb retains in-frame clones only, with some absent. This sample yields 300,000 to 350,000 clones, of which around 87% are seen a single time; more than 5% belongs to the top ten. These data are taken from a study of blood T cell repertoires in COVID-19. The CDR3 is 17 amino acids. The V gene end was trimmed by 3 bases and the J gene end by 8 bases; junction bases not matched to a gene: 14. Germline-derived CDR1 and CDR2 are KGHDR and SFDVKD. Seattle patients were enrolled during active infection and followed longitudinally.

The specimen was peripheral blood. This TCR was recovered from a woman in her 50s with COVID-19, enrolled during active disease. The rearrangement joins TRBV24-1 to TRBJ2-3; TRBD1 matches at 9 bases. Written as DNA, the CDR3 is TGTGCCACCAGTGATCCCTCCCGGGACAGGGAACAGGGTACGCAGTATTTT. It is translated as CATSDPSRDREQGTQYF.